This T cell receptor (beta chain) was observed in a study of CD8 T cells in ankylosing spondylitis. The CDR3 extends over 14 amino acids. Germline values: CDR1 KGHSH, CDR2 LQKENI. Deletions cut 5 bases from V and 0 bases from J, with 8 bases between. About this clonotype itself: Antigen: not known.

Overall study results and limits: Reportedly, significant enrichment of disease-linked clones occurred in matched ankylosing spondylitis synovial fluid.

TCRdb recomputed calls from the 5' RACE reads with MiXCR, one row per CDR3 protein. The table has about 140,000 distinct CDR3 sequences, 25% to 35% seen once. The origin of this receptor is a male donor with ankylosing spondylitis. This rearrangement joins TRBV18 to TRBJ1-5; no definite D call. Sequenced material: synovial fluid, either unsorted or a sorted T cell fraction (not recorded which). CDR3 in amino acids: CASSSSFSNQPQHF. For the CDR3, the DNA is TGTGCCAGCTCATCATCATTTAGCAATCAGCCCCAGCATTTT.